These 12 T cell receptor beta chains were all obtained from the same sample, sequenced in a study of blood T cells in healthy people across ages. Next came a second PCR, run for about 6 to 11 cycles, which used a sample-barcoded 5' primer along with a J-beta primer mix. Each CDR3 protein gets one entry after TCRdb re-called the 5' RACE reads with MiXCR. This table has some 1.4 million distinct CDR3 sequences, 42% appearing once. Specimen: blood. The source is a woman aged 18-29 years in good health.

This clonotype was counted between two and nine times. Written as DNA, the CDR3 is TGTGCCAGCAGCTCCCTTGGGGGGCCCGGCACAGATACGCAGTATTTT. This codes for CASSSLGGPGTDTQYF. The chain recombines TRBV11-2 with TRBJ2-3, with D perhaps given as TRBD1 or TRBD2 (6 bases each). The CDR3 runs to 16 residues. The V gene's germline CDR1 is SGHAT and CDR2 FQNNGV. The ends were cut back, 4 bases at V and 1 base at J, with 15 bases in the middle.

The V call is TRBV29-1, the J call TRBJ1-3, with D possibly TRBD1 on 6 matching bases. Germline values: CDR1 SQVTM, CDR2 ANQGSEA. This CDR3 is 13 amino acids long. Trimming removed 3 bases from V and 4 bases from J, with 10 bases in between. The CDR3 nucleotides read TGCAGCGTTGATGACAGGAGCGGAAACACCATATATTTT. Protein: CSVDDRSGNTIYF.

The chain combines TRBV12-3 or TRBV12-4 with TRBJ1-5, with 9 bases lining up with TRBD1. The CDR3 covers 16 residues. J lost 3 bases, V lost 6 bases, and 9 bases had no gene match. CDR3 nucleotides: TGTGCCAGCAGGCCCTATGGACAGGGGATCAATCAGCCCCAGCATTTT. As protein: CASRPYGQGINQPQHF.

The rearrangement links TRBV11-2 to TRBJ2-2; D not certain. This CDR3 has 17 amino acids. V was trimmed by 4 bases and J by 0 bases, leaving 15 bases between them. The germline CDR1 and CDR2 sequences are SGHAT and FQNNGV. CDR3 loop: CASSSLSIGPNTGELFF. DNA for the CDR3: TGTGCCAGCAGCTCCCTCAGCATAGGCCCGAACACCGGGGAGCTGTTTTTT.

The chain couples TRBV6-5 to TRBJ2-5, with 9 bases matching TRBD2. This CDR3 is 14 amino acids long. Germline CDR1 MNHEY, CDR2 SVGAGI. J lost 1 base, V lost 6 bases, and 3 bases had no gene match. The CDR3 bases are TGTGCCAGCAGGAAGCGGGGGGCCCAAGAGACCCAGTACTTC. Translating gives CASRKRGAQETQYF.

This rearrangement joins TRBV5-1 to TRBJ1-2; the match to TRBD1 covers 8 bases. Germline values: CDR1 SGHRS, CDR2 YFSETQ. V gave up 6 bases and J gave up 8 bases; unmatched junction bases: 6. There are 12 residues in the CDR3. In DNA, the CDR3 is TGCGCCAGCACGGGACAGGACAGCGGCTACACCTTC. Protein sequence: CASTGQDSGYTF.

This chain links TRBV29-1 with TRBJ1-2, with D possibly TRBD1 on 6 matching bases. Trimming removed 4 bases at V and 6 bases at J, with 18 bases between. Germline CDR1 reads SQVTM; CDR2 reads ANQGSEA. The CDR3 has 14 residues. The DNA of the CDR3 is TGCAGCGTTGGAAGGGGACATCAAGGGGATGGCTACACCTTC. Translating it yields CSVGRGHQGDGYTF. The variable domain in full, completed from reference TRBV29-1 and TRBJ1-2, reads SAVISQKPSRDICQRGTSLTIQCQVDSQVTMMFWYRQQPGQSLTLIATANQGSEATYESGFVIDKFPISRPNLTFSTLTVSNMSPEDSSIYLCSVGRGHQGDGYTFGSGTRLTVV.

This chain connects TRBV6-2 or TRBV6-3 to TRBJ1-1; D ambiguous. This CDR3 is 12 amino acids long. Germline V gene data show CDR1 as MNHEY and CDR2 as SVGEGT. V lost 4 bases, J lost 10 bases, and 13 bases lay in between. CDR3 sequence reads: CASSSPSVVAFF. In DNA, the CDR3 is TGTGCCAGCAGTTCCCCGTCGGTGGTAGCTTTCTTT.

V is TRBV20-1 and J is TRBJ2-5; TRBD2 is a possible D gene (6 bases). Germline CDR1 and CDR2: DFQATT and SNEGSKA (reference sequence). The length of the CDR3 is 14 residues. With 0 bases removed from V and 3 bases from J, the gap between germline ends came to 11 bases. For the CDR3, the DNA is TGCAGTGCTAGAGATGGGGCGGGAAAAGAGACCCAGTACTTC. Translated, it gives CSARDGAGKETQYF.

V and J are TRBV6-1 and TRBJ1-6; the D gene is possibly TRBD1 (5 bases). The CDR3 is 14 amino acids. CDR1 is MNHNS, CDR2 SASEGT, per germline. V dropped 8 bases and J dropped 9 bases, with 17 bases sitting between them. CDR3 residues: CASGAAVVVSPLHF. The CDR3 DNA reads as TGTGCCAGCGGGGCTGCCGTTGTTGTTTCACCCCTCCACTTT.

V and J are TRBV3-1 and TRBJ2-5; TRBD2 is a possible D gene (7 bases). Trimming pared 3 bases from V and 11 bases from J, leaving 31 bases between. Germline V CDR1 and CDR2: LGHDT, YNNKEL (reference sequence). This CDR3 has 18 amino acids. The CDR3 sequence: CASSHSMVGGGTYNEQYF. CDR3 nucleotides: TGTGCCAGCAGCCACTCGATGGTAGGGGGGGGCACCTACAATGAGCAGTACTTC.

The gene calls are TRBV20-1 and TRBJ1-2; 7 nucleotides line up with TRBD1. The ends lost 6 bases at V and 7 bases at J; junction bases unmatched: 8. Per germline, CDR1 DFQATT and CDR2 SNEGSKA (reference sequence). There are 12 residues in the CDR3. DNA of the CDR3: TGCAGTGCCAAGAGGGACAGCGGTGGCTACACCTTC. Translating it yields CSAKRDSGGYTF.